The T cell receptor (beta chain) under discussion was sequenced for a study of CD8 T cells in Susac syndrome. Study outcomes and limitations: The study recognized that its TCR sequencing and HLA analysis covered a relatively small number of individuals.

From blood CD8+ and CD4+ T cells, TCR beta sequences were generated. The RNA, 0.5 to 1 ug, was put through reverse transcription using random hexamers. A multiplex approach, immunoSEQ multiplex PCR, amplified TCR beta CDR3 across 54 Vbeta and 13 Jbeta. TCRdb reprocessed the immunoSEQ multiplex PCR reads with MiXCR, giving one entry per CDR3 protein. The repertoire holds a few hundred thousand distinct CDR3 sequences, with about 85% as singletons. Germline CDR1 reads ENHRY; CDR2 reads SYGVKD. V dropped 6 bases and J dropped 5; count of bases not matched to a gene: 1. CDR3 length: 14 residues. As concerns this clonotype: Its antigen is as yet unknown.

The sample was CD8+ T cells from PBMCs. The chain recombines TRBV10-3 with TRBJ2-5; 15 nucleotides agree with TRBD2. This clonotype originated in a human donor with multiple sclerosis. This CDR3 is CAISGLAGGETQYF. CDR3 sequence (DNA): TGTGCCATCAGCGGACTAGCGGGAGGGGAGACCCAGTACTTC.